This T cell receptor beta chain was found in a study of blood T cell repertoires in COVID-19. The overall study: Acute and convalescent COVID-19 samples came from the United States, Italy and Spain.

Original methodology: Scientists estimated how many nucleated cells there were by amplifying reference gene primers. Here immunoSEQ multiplex PCR was the method, and the copy in TCRdb shows in-frame clones only, minus some. D and trimming come from the DNA, and the V and J calls and clone size come from that table. The sample has 250,000 to 350,000 clones, approximately 84% seen once. Patients in Seattle were enrolled during active infection, then followed longitudinally. This clonotype was obtained from a person aged 70 to 85 with COVID-19, enrolled during active disease. The sample comprised peripheral blood.

The CDR3 nucleotides read TGTGCCAGCAAGGGACTAGCGGCAATAACCGGGGAGCTGTTTTTT. Its protein is CASKGLAAITGELFF. This sequence joins TRBV28 and TRBJ2-2, with 11 bases identical to TRBD2. The length of the CDR3 is 15 residues. The germline V gene has CDR1 MDHEN and CDR2 SYDVKM. V dropped 7 bases and J dropped 5; count of bases not matched to a gene: 6.